Below, 4 T cell receptor beta chains from the same sample are listed, as sequenced in a study of T cells expressing NK-cell markers. TCRdb reprocessed the 5' RACE reads, keeping one entry per CDR3 protein, no DNA. The specimen's table records 400,000 to 550,000 distinct CDR3 sequences. Sequencing used blood T cells: a sorted CD56 or NKG2C T cell subset, CD4+ or CD8+ T cells, or bulk PBMC T cells (not recorded which). The source of these receptors is a woman between 18 and 70 years old in good health.

This chain links TRBV28 with TRBJ1-1; TCRdb's D call, TRBD1, is unchecked because there is no DNA. The CDR3 consists of 16 residues. Germline CDR1 is MDHEN and CDR2 is SYDVKM. CDR3 in amino acids: CASRYGQGALNTEAFF.

This sequence joins TRBV18 and TRBJ2-7; TCRdb selects TRBD2, and the lack of DNA leaves this call unchecked. The CDR3 is made up of 12 amino acids. Germline V CDR1 and CDR2: KGHSH, LQKENI. CDR3 sequence: CASSPEGNEQYF.

This rearrangement joins TRBV12-3 or TRBV12-4 to TRBJ2-1; the D gene TCRdb calls, TRBD2, cannot be checked with no DNA. This CDR3 comprises 15 residues. This CDR3 reads CASSSGLAGGAEQFF.

The J gene is TRBJ1-2, the V gene TRBV5-5. CDR1 and CDR2 (germline): SGHKS, YYEKEE (reference sequence). The CDR3 is 12 amino acids. CDR3 region: CASSLWRYGYTF.